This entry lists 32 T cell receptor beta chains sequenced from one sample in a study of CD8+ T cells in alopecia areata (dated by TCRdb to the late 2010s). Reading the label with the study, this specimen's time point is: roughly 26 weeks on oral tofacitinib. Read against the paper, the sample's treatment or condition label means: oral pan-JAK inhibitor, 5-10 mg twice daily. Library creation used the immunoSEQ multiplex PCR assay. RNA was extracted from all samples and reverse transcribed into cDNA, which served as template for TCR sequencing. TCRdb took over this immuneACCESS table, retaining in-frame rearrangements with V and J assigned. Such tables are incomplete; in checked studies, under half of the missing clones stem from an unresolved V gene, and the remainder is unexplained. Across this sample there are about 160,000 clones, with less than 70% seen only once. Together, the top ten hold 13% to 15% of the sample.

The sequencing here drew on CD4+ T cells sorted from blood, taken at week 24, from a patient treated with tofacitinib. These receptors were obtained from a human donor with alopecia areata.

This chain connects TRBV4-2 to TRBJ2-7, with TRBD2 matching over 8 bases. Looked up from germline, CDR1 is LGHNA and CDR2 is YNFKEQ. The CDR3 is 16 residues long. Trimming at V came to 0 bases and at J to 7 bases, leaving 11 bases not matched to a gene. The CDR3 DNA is TGTGCCAGCAGCCAAGATGAGGCCAGCGGGGGAGGGGAGCAGTACTTC. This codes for CASSQDEASGGGEQYF.

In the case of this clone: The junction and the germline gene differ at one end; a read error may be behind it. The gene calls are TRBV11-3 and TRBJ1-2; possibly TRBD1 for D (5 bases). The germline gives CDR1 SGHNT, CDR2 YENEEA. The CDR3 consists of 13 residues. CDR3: CASSLEGYYGYTF. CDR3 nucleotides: TGTGCCAGCAGCCTAGAGGGGTACTATGGCTACACCTTC.

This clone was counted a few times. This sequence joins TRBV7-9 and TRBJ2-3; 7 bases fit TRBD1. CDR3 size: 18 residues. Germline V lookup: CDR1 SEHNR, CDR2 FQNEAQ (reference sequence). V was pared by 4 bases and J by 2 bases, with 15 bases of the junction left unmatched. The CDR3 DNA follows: TGTGCCAGCAGCTACCGGGACAGAAAAGTACTCTCCACAGATACGCAGTATTTT. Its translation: CASSYRDRKVLSTDTQYF.

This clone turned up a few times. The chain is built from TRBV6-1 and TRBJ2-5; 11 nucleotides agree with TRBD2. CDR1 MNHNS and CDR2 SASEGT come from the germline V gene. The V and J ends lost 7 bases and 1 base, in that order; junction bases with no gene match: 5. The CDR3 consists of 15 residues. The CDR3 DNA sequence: TGTGCCAGCACGAGACTAGCGGGGTCCCAAGAGACCCAGTACTTC. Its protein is CASTRLAGSQETQYF.

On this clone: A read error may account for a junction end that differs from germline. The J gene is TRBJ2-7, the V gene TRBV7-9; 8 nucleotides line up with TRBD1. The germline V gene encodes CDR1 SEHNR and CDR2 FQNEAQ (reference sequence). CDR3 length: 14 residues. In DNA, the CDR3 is TGTGCCAGCAGCTTAAAATTCCGTCAGGGGGCTTTTCGGTTC. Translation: CASSLKFRQGAFRF.

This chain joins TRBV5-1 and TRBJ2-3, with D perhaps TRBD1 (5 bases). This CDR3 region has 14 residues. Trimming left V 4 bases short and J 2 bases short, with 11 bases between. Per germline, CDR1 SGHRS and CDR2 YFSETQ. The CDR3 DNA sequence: TGCGCCAGCAGCCTGACAGCCGCCACAGATACGCAGTATTTT. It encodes CASSLTAATDTQYF. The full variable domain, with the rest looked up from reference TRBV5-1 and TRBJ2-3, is KAGVTQTPRYLIKTRGQQVTLSCSPISGHRSVSWYQQTPGQGLQFLFEYFSETQRNKGNFPGRFSGRQFSNSRSEMNVSTLELGDSALYLCASSLTAATDTQYFGPGTRLTVL.

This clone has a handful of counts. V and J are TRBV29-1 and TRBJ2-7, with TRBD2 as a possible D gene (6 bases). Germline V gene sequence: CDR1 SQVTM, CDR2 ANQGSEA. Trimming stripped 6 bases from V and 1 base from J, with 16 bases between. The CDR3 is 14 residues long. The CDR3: CSVGTLARSYEQYF. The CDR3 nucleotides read TGCAGCGTGGGGACTCTAGCCCGGTCCTACGAGCAGTACTTC.

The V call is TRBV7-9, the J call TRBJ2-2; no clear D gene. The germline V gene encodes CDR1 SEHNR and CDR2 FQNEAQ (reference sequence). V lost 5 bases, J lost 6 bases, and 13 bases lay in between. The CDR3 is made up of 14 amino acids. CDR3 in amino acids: CASSARHVAGELFF. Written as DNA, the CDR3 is TGTGCCAGCAGCGCAAGACATGTCGCCGGGGAGCTGTTTTTT.

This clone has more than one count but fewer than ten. CDR3 in DNA: TGTGCCAGCAGTCGCGGGACAGCCAATGAGCAGTTCTTC. Translated, it gives CASSRGTANEQFF. V gene TRBV6-5 combines with J gene TRBJ2-1; D perhaps matches TRBD1 (7 bases). The germline V gene encodes CDR1 MNHEY and CDR2 SVGAGI. Trimming shortened V by 5 bases and J by 6 bases, and 11 bases separated the two germline ends. This CDR3 is 13 amino acids long.

The CDR3 spells CASSQETRQPQHF. DNA for the CDR3: TGCGCCAGCAGCCAAGAAACTAGACAGCCCCAGCATTTT. This chain joins TRBV4-1 and TRBJ1-5; D gene unclear. This CDR3 comprises 13 residues. Trimming took 0 bases from V and 7 from J, leaving 7 bases between them. Per the germline V gene, CDR1 is MGHRA and CDR2 is YSYEKL.

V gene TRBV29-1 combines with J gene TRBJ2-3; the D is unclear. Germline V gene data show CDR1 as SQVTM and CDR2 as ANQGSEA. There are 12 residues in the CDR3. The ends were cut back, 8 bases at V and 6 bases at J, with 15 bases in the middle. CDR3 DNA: TGCAGCACCTCTCCCTCTACCGATACGCAGTATTTT. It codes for CSTSPSTDTQYF.

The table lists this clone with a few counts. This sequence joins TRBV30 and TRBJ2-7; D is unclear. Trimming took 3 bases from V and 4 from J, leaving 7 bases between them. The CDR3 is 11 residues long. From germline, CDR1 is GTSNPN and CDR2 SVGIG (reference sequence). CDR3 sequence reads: CAWSLQYEQYF. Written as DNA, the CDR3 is TGTGCCTGGAGCTTACAGTACGAGCAGTACTTC.

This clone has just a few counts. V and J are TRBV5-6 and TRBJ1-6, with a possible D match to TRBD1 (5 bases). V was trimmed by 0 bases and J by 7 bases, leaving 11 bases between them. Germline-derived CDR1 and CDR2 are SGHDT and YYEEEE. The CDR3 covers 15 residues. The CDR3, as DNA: TGTGCCAGCAGCTTGGCCGGGACTGGGAATTCACCCCTCCACTTT. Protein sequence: CASSLAGTGNSPLHF.

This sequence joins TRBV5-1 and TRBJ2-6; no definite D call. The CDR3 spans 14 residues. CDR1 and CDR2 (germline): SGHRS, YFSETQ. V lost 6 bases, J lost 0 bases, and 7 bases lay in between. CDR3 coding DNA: TGCGCCAGCAACATGGGCTCTGGGGCCAACGTCCTGACTTTC. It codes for CASNMGSGANVLTF.

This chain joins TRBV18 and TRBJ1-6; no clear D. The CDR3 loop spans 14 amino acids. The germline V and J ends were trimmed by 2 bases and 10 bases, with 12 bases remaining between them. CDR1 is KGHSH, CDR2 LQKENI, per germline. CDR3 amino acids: CASSPKVGNSPLHF. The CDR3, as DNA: TGTGCCAGCTCACCAAAGGTGGGGAACTCACCCCTCCACTTT. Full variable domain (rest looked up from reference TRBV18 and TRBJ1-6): NAGVMQNPRHLVRRRGQEARLRCSPMKGHSHVYWYRQLPEEGLKFMVYLQKENIIDESGMPKERFSAEFPKEGPSILRIQQVVRGDSAAYFCASSPKVGNSPLHFGNGTRLTVT.

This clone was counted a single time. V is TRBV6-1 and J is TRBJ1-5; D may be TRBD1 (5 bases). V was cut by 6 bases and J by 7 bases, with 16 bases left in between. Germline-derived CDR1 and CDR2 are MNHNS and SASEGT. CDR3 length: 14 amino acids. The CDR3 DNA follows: TGTGCCAGCAGACGGGATCTGGGACCCCAGCCCCAGCATTTT. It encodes CASRRDLGPQPQHF.

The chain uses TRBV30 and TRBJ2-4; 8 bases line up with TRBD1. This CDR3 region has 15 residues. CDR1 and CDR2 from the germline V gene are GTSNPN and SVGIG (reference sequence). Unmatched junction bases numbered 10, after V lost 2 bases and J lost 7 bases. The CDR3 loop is CAWSRTGRDGNIQYF. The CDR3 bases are TGTGCCTGGAGTCGGACAGGGCGGGATGGGAACATTCAGTACTTC.

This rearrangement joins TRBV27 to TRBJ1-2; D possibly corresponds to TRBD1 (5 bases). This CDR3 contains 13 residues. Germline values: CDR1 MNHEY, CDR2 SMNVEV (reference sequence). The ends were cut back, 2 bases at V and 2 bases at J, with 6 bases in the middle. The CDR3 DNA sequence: TGTGCCAGCAGTTTAGAGGGGAACTATGGCTACACCTTC. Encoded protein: CASSLEGNYGYTF.

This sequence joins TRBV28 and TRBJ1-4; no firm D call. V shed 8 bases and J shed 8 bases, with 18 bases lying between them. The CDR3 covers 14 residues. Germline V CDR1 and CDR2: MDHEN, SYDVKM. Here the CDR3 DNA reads TGTGCCAGCGGCACCATGACGGATGAGGAAAAACTGTTTTTT. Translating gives CASGTMTDEEKLFF.

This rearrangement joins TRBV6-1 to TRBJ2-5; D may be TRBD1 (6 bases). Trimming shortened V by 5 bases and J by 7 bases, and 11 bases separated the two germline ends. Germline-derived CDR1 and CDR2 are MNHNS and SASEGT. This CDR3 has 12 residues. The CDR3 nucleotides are TGTGCCAGCAGTTCCCCACAGGGGACCCAGTACTTC. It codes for CASSSPQGTQYF.

The CDR3 loop is CAWSGRQPNQPQHF. The DNA for the CDR3 is TGTGCCTGGAGTGGGCGACAGCCGAATCAGCCCCAGCATTTT. The rearrangement joins TRBV30 to TRBJ1-5; TRBD1 is a possible D gene (5 bases). The V end lost 1 base, the J end lost 4 bases, and 11 bases lay between the germline ends. Germline assignment: CDR1 GTSNPN and CDR2 SVGIG (reference sequence). There are 14 residues in the CDR3.

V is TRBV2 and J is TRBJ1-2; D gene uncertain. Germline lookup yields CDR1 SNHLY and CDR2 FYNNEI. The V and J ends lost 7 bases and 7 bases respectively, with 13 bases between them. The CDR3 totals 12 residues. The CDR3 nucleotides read TGTGCCAGCACCAACCCGAATGGTGGCTACACCTTC. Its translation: CASTNPNGGYTF.

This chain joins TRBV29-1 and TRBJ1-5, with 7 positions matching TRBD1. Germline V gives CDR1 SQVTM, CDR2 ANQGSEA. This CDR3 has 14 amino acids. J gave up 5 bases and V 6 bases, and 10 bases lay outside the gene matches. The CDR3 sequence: CSVTSDREDQPQHF. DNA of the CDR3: TGCAGCGTGACTTCCGACAGGGAGGATCAGCCCCAGCATTTT.

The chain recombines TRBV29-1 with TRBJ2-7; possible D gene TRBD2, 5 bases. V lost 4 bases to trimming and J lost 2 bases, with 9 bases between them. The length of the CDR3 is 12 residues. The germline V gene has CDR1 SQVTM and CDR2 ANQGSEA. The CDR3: CSVAGIAYEQYF. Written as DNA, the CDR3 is TGCAGCGTTGCGGGGATCGCCTACGAGCAGTACTTC.

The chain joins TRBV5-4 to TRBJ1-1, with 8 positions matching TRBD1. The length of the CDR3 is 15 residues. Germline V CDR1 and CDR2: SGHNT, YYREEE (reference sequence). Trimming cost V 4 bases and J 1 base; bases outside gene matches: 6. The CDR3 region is CASSPGGTGNTEAFF. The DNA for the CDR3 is TGTGCCAGCAGCCCGGGCGGGACAGGGAACACTGAAGCTTTCTTT.

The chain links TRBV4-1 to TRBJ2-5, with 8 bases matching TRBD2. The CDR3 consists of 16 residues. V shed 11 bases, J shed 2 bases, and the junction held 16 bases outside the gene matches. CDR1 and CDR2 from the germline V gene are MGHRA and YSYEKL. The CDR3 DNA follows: TGCGCCTCGAGGGATGGTTTGCGGGGGGTTCAAGAGACCCAGTACTTC. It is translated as CASRDGLRGVQETQYF.

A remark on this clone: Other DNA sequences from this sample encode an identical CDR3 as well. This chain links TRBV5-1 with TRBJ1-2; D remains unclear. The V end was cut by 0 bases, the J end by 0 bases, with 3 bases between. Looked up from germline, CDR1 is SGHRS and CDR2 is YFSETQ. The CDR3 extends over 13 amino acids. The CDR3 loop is CASSLDANYGYTF. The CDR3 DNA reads TGCGCCAGCAGCTTGGACGCTAACTATGGCTACACCTTC.

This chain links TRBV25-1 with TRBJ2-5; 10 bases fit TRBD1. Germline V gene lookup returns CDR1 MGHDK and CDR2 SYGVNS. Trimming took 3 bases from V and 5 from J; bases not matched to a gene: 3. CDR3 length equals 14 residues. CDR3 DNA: TGTGCCAGCAGTGAGTGGGGACAGGGGGAGACCCAGTACTTC. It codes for CASSEWGQGETQYF.

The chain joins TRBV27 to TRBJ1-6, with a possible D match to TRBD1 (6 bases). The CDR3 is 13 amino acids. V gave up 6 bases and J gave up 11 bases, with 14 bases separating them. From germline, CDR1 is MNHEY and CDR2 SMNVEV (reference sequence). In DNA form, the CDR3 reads TGTGCCAGCAGCCCAACACAGGGAACACCCCTCCACTTT. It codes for CASSPTQGTPLHF.

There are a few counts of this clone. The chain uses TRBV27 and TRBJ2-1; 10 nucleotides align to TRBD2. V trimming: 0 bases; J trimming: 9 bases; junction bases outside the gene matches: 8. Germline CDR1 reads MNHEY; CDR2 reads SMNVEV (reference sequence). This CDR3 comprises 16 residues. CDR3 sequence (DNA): TGTGCCAGCAGTTTATCGTGGAGCGGGGGGGCCATTGAGCAGTTCTTC. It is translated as CASSLSWSGGAIEQFF.

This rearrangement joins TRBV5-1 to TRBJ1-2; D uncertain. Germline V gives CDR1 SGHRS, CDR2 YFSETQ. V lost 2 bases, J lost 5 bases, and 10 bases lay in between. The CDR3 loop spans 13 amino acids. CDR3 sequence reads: CASSFDGSYGYTF. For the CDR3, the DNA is TGCGCCAGCAGCTTCGACGGCTCATATGGCTACACCTTC.

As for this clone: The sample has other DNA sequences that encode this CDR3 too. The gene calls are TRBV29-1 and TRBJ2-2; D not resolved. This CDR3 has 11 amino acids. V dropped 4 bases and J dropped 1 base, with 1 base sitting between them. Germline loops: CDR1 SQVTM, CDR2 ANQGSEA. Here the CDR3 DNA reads TGCAGCGTTGGGAACACCGGGGAGCTGTTTTTT. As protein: CSVGNTGELFF.